The source of this T cell receptor beta chain is a study of control samples from healthy donors and cancer patients. Generated by immunoSEQ multiplex PCR, the TCRdb table keeps only in-frame clones and is missing some. The sample records around 140,000 clones, approximately 92% being singletons. The origin of this receptor is a man aged 35 to 55 in good health. Sequenced sample: blood.

CDR3 sequence reads: CASSPPEAWGNVVEQFF. CDR3 nucleotide sequence: TGTGCCAGCAGTCCCCCCGAGGCGTGGGGGAATGTGGTTGAGCAGTTCTTC. The J gene is TRBJ2-1, the V gene TRBV28, with D perhaps matching TRBD1 or TRBD2 (5 bases each). This CDR3 has 17 amino acids. Germline-derived CDR1 and CDR2 are MDHEN and SYDVKM. With 5 bases removed from V and 9 bases from J, the gap between germline ends came to 26 bases.